One and the same sample provided the 28 T cell receptor beta chains below, sequenced in a study of blood T cell repertoires in COVID-19. Some clones are missing from TCRdb's copy, which holds only in-frame ones; the method was immunoSEQ multiplex PCR. The repertoire holds 450,000 or so clones, approximately 90% seen once, with 0.8% to 1% in the top ten. The sample was peripheral blood. All receptors derive from a man aged 18-30 years with COVID-19, enrolled during active disease.

The V call is TRBV5-5, the J call TRBJ1-4, with D possibly TRBD1 on 5 matching bases. The V gene's germline CDR1 is SGHKS and CDR2 YYEKEE (reference sequence). Between the trimmed V and J ends, which lost 1 base and 8 bases, there was a span of 15 bases. The CDR3 is 15 amino acids. CDR3 sequence (DNA): TGTGCCAGCAGCTTGCAAGGGGTCTTTGGGGAAAAACTGTTTTTT. Its protein is CASSLQGVFGEKLFF. Full variable domain (rest looked up from reference TRBV5-5 and TRBJ1-4): DAGVTQSPTHLIKTRGQQVTLRCSPISGHKSVSWYQQVLGQGPQFIFQYYEKEERGRGNFPDRFSARQFPNYSSELNVNALLLGDSALYLCASSLQGVFGEKLFFGSGTQLSVL.

The chain is built from TRBV12-1 and TRBJ2-1; the table calls TRBD2, which could not be checked here. TRBV12-1 is termed a pseudogene. The CDR3 consists of 13 residues. The CDR3 loop is CASSLADSVDQFF. The CDR3 DNA sequence: TGTGCCAGCAGCTTGGCGGACTCGGTGGACCAGTTCTTC.

The chain joins TRBV27 to TRBJ2-3; 7 nucleotides match TRBD1. The CDR3 is 15 amino acids. J gave up 2 bases and V 4 bases, and 6 bases lay outside the gene matches. The V gene's germline CDR1 is MNHEY and CDR2 SMNVEV (reference sequence). The CDR3 reads CASSSPTGSTDTQYF. CDR3 coding DNA: TGTGCCAGCAGTTCCCCGACAGGGTCCACAGATACGCAGTATTTT.

The chain carries TRBV6-5 and TRBJ1-5, with unresolved D. This CDR3 comprises 13 residues. Germline V gives CDR1 MNHEY, CDR2 SVGAGI. The ends were cut back, 3 bases at V and 0 bases at J, with 3 bases in the middle. CDR3 sequence (DNA): TGTGCCAGCAGTTATTATAGCAATCAGCCCCAGCATTTT. Encoded protein: CASSYYSNQPQHF.

V is TRBV2 and J is TRBJ1-2; D is ambiguous. CDR3 length equals 13 residues. Deletions cut 6 bases from V and 4 bases from J, with 12 bases between. Germline CDR1 is SNHLY and CDR2 is FYNNEI. The CDR3 region is CASSREASYGYTF. The CDR3, as DNA: TGTGCCAGCAGCCGGGAGGCTTCCTATGGCTACACCTTC. The full variable domain, with the rest looked up from reference TRBV2 and TRBJ1-2, is EPEVTQTPSHQVTQMGQEVILRCVPISNHLYFYWYRQILGQKVEFLVSFYNNEISEKSEIFDDQFSVERPDGSNFTLKIRSTKLEDSAMYFCASSREASYGYTFGSGTRLTVV.

The chain links TRBV5-1 to TRBJ2-3; a weak D match, TRBD1 (6 bases). CDR1 and CDR2 (germline): SGHRS, YFSETQ. This CDR3 region has 16 residues. With 4 bases removed from V and 0 bases from J, the gap between germline ends came to 15 bases. CDR3: CASSRDTYKSTDTQYF. In nucleotides, the CDR3 is TGCGCCAGCAGCCGGGACACGTACAAGAGCACAGATACGCAGTATTTT.

The rearrangement links TRBV19 to TRBJ1-5, with no clear D. V was trimmed by 3 bases and J by 4 bases, leaving 10 bases between them. This CDR3 region has 14 residues. The V gene's germline CDR1 is LNHDA and CDR2 SQIVND (reference sequence). CDR3 DNA: TGTGCCAGTAGTATCACACAGAGTAATCAGCCCCAGCATTTT. It encodes CASSITQSNQPQHF.

In regard to this clone: Other DNA sequences of this sample code for an identical CDR3. This chain links TRBV2 with TRBJ2-5; no clear D. The CDR3 is 10 amino acids. Trimming took 8 bases from V and 5 from J, leaving 6 bases between them. CDR1 is SNHLY and CDR2 is FYNNEI in the germline V gene. CDR3 residues: CASYRETQYF. Written as DNA, the CDR3 is TGTGCCAGCTATCGGGAGACCCAGTACTTC.

This chain links TRBV2 with TRBJ1-6; D might be TRBD1 (5 bases). The CDR3 is made up of 16 amino acids. Trimming stripped 3 bases from V and 11 bases from J, with 20 bases between. Germline V gene data show CDR1 as SNHLY and CDR2 as FYNNEI. CDR3 residues: CASSETLWGTSTPLHF. The CDR3 nucleotides read TGTGCCAGCAGTGAGACATTGTGGGGCACAAGCACACCCCTCCACTTT. Complete variable domain (other parts from reference TRBV2 and TRBJ1-6): EPEVTQTPSHQVTQMGQEVILRCVPISNHLYFYWYRQILGQKVEFLVSFYNNEISEKSEIFDDQFSVERPDGSNFTLKIRSTKLEDSAMYFCASSETLWGTSTPLHFGNGTRLTVT.

This rearrangement joins TRBV19 to TRBJ1-5, with 8 bases that match TRBD1. The CDR3 consists of 17 residues. Germline values: CDR1 LNHDA, CDR2 SQIVND (reference sequence). With V trimmed by 6 bases and J by 7 bases, 17 bases remained unmatched. The CDR3 region is CASSPQARTGLEQPQHF. CDR3 nucleotides: TGTGCCAGTAGCCCCCAGGCCCGGACAGGGTTGGAACAGCCCCAGCATTTT.

This chain uses TRBV5-6 with TRBJ2-1; tentatively, D is TRBD2 (6 bases). Between the trimmed V and J ends, which lost 0 bases and 2 bases, there was a span of 9 bases. The germline gives CDR1 SGHDT, CDR2 YYEEEE. This CDR3 region has 15 residues. The CDR3 here is CASSLAGRPYNEQFF. The CDR3 DNA reads as TGTGCCAGCAGCTTGGCGGGGAGGCCCTACAATGAGCAGTTCTTC.

A word on this clone: The same CDR3 can be traced to other DNA sequences in this sample. The rearrangement uses TRBV27 and TRBJ1-2; a weak D match, TRBD1 (5 bases). This CDR3 comprises 13 residues. V was clipped by 2 bases and J by 3 bases, with 7 bases between them. In germline, CDR1 is MNHEY, CDR2 SMNVEV (reference sequence). The CDR3 loop is CASSLGGDYGYTF. The CDR3 DNA is TGTGCCAGCAGTTTAGGAGGGGACTATGGCTACACCTTC.

This clone was seen only a few times. V usage is TRBV12-5 and J usage is TRBJ1-5; D not resolved. The CDR3 is 17 amino acids. Germline V gene lookup returns CDR1 LGHNT and CDR2 FRNRAP. The germline V and J ends were trimmed by 0 bases and 2 bases, with 14 bases remaining between them. Here the CDR3 reads CASGLVWWNEGNQPQHF. CDR3 nucleotides: TGTGCTAGTGGTTTGGTATGGTGGAACGAGGGCAATCAGCCCCAGCATTTT.

The CDR3 coding sequence is TGTGCCAGTGGGACTTACAATGAGCAGTTCTTC. It specifies CASGTYNEQFF. The chain recombines TRBV6-5 with TRBJ2-1; the D gene is possibly TRBD2 (6 bases). Germline CDR1 and CDR2: MNHEY and SVGAGI. Trimming cost V 9 bases and J 4 bases, with 7 bases left between them. This CDR3 is 11 amino acids long.

The chain uses TRBV29-1 and TRBJ2-7, with a tentative D call TRBD2 (6 bases). The CDR3 is 13 amino acids. Trimming removed 4 bases from V and 7 bases from J, with 17 bases in between. Germline V lookup: CDR1 SQVTM, CDR2 ANQGSEA. CDR3 in DNA: TGCAGCGTTGCAAGGAGGGAACGGTGGGAGCAGTACTTC. Encoded protein: CSVARRERWEQYF.

The CDR3 spells CASSRDRVGTGELFF. The CDR3 nucleotides read TGTGCCAGCAGCCGTGACAGGGTGGGCACCGGGGAGCTGTTTTTT. This chain joins TRBV7-3 and TRBJ2-2; 7 bases line up with TRBD1. The length of the CDR3 is 15 residues. The V gene end was trimmed by 5 bases and the J gene end by 4 bases; junction bases not matched to a gene: 7. Germline-derived CDR1 and CDR2 are SGHTA and FQGTGA.

This clone showed up just once. The genes are TRBV7-8 and TRBJ2-7; the D gene is possibly TRBD2 (6 bases). The CDR3 has 14 amino acids. The germline gives CDR1 SGHVS, CDR2 FQNEAQ. V was pared by 4 bases and J by 3 bases, with 13 bases between. The DNA for the CDR3 is TGTGCCAGCAGCTATGGAGGGGAAGGCTACGAGCAGTACTTC. Its translation: CASSYGGEGYEQYF. Complete variable domain (other parts from reference TRBV7-8 and TRBJ2-7): GAGVSQSPRYKVAKRGQDVALRCDPISGHVSLFWYQQALGQGPEFLTYFQNEAQLDKSGLPSDRFFAERPEGSVSTLKIQRTQQEDSAVYLCASSYGGEGYEQYFGPGTRLTVT.

This clone was recorded a few times. The gene calls are TRBV3-1 (or the pseudogene TRBV3-2) and TRBJ1-5, with 8 nucleotides matching TRBD1. The germline V gene encodes CDR1 LGHDT and CDR2 YNNKEL (reference sequence). Trimming took 1 base from V and 6 from J; bases not matched to a gene: 8. This CDR3 has 16 amino acids. As DNA, the CDR3 is TGTGCCAGCAGCCAAGCCGGACAGGGTGGGGGTCAGCCCCAGCATTTT. The encoded protein is CASSQAGQGGGQPQHF.

V is TRBV6-5 and J is TRBJ2-2; 8 bases fit TRBD1. Germline V gives CDR1 MNHEY, CDR2 SVGAGI. With V trimmed by 5 bases and J by 3 bases, 5 bases remained unmatched. The CDR3 spans 15 residues. The CDR3 DNA follows: TGTGCCAGCAGTACCGACAGGGGAGACACCGGGGAGCTGTTTTTT. It translates to CASSTDRGDTGELFF.

The chain has TRBV5-1 and TRBJ1-1, with D uncertain. The CDR3 is made up of 15 amino acids. V dropped 0 bases and J dropped 1 base, with 10 bases sitting between them. Germline CDR1 SGHRS, CDR2 YFSETQ. CDR3 nucleotide sequence: TGCGCCAGCAGCTTGGGAGGCAGTAGGAACACTGAAGCTTTCTTT. This gives the protein CASSLGGSRNTEAFF.

On this clone itself: Germline is not matched at one junction end, which may reflect a read error. V gene TRBV5-6 combines with J gene TRBJ2-7; weak D call: TRBD1 (5 bases). Germline V gene sequence: CDR1 SGHDT, CDR2 YYEEEE. The CDR3 has 12 amino acids. This CDR3 is CASSRDLPTVDF. CDR3 nucleotide sequence: TGTGCCAGCAGCCGCGACCTTCCGACAGTCGACTTC.

This clone was detected once. The V gene is TRBV6-5, the J gene TRBJ2-1, with 9 bases that match TRBD1. The CDR3 totals 14 residues. Germline CDR1 and CDR2: MNHEY and SVGAGI. Losses at the gene ends were 6 bases for V and 8 bases for J; bases not matched to a gene: 8. The chain's CDR3 is CASRRPGQGYEQFF. The CDR3 region has the DNA TGTGCCAGCAGACGTCCGGGACAGGGTTATGAGCAGTTCTTC.

In its sample, this clone was seen once. The chain's CDR3 is CASSFLAGGPNEQFF. The CDR3 DNA sequence: TGCGCCAGCAGCTTCCTAGCGGGAGGGCCAAATGAGCAGTTCTTC. The chain joins TRBV5-1 to TRBJ2-1; 12 nucleotides agree with TRBD2. CDR1 SGHRS and CDR2 YFSETQ come from the germline V gene. This CDR3 has 15 amino acids. V shed 2 bases and J 7 bases; nucleotides not matched to a gene: 4.

This chain uses TRBV6-5 with TRBJ1-6; 9 bases line up with TRBD1. CDR3 length: 15 residues. Looked up from germline, CDR1 is MNHEY and CDR2 is SVGAGI. Trimming cost V 5 bases and J 9 bases; bases outside gene matches: 8. In DNA form, the CDR3 reads TGTGCCAGCAGTAAACAACAGGGGGCGCTTTCACCCCTCCACTTT. Its protein product is CASSKQQGALSPLHF.

The V gene is TRBV4-1, the J gene TRBJ2-5; 12 nucleotides line up with TRBD2. The CDR3 has 17 residues. V lost 1 base and J lost 5; bases outside the gene matches: 8. Per the germline V gene, CDR1 is MGHRA and CDR2 is YSYEKL. The CDR3 DNA reads as TGCGCCAGCAGCCAAGTGGGGGCTAGCGGGGGGGCGGAGACCCAGTACTTC. Amino acid sequence: CASSQVGASGGAETQYF.

This clone has just one count. The chain is built from TRBV20-1 and TRBJ1-4; the match to TRBD1 covers 7 bases. Germline-derived CDR1 and CDR2 are DFQATT and SNEGSKA (reference sequence). The CDR3 loop spans 11 amino acids. Losses at the gene ends were 6 bases for V and 10 bases for J; bases not matched to a gene: 5. The CDR3 here is CSARQGGKLFF. The CDR3 coding sequence is TGCAGTGCCAGACAGGGAGGAAAACTGTTTTTT.

The genes are TRBV9 and TRBJ2-3; perhaps TRBD2 as D (7 bases). Germline loops: CDR1 SGDLS, CDR2 YYNGEE. V was clipped by 3 bases and J by 1 base, with 12 bases between them. The CDR3 spans 15 residues. In DNA form, the CDR3 reads TGTGCCAGCAGCGCGAGAGGGGGGGGCACAGATACGCAGTATTTT. Residues: CASSARGGGTDTQYF.

The J gene is TRBJ1-5, the V gene TRBV18; D gene ambiguous. The length of the CDR3 is 15 residues. CDR1 is KGHSH and CDR2 is LQKENI in the germline V gene. Trimming removed 3 bases at V and 7 bases at J, with 16 bases between. CDR3 DNA: TGTGCCAGCTCACCGGTGGGCTCAAACGTACAGCCCCAGCATTTT. Translated: CASSPVGSNVQPQHF.